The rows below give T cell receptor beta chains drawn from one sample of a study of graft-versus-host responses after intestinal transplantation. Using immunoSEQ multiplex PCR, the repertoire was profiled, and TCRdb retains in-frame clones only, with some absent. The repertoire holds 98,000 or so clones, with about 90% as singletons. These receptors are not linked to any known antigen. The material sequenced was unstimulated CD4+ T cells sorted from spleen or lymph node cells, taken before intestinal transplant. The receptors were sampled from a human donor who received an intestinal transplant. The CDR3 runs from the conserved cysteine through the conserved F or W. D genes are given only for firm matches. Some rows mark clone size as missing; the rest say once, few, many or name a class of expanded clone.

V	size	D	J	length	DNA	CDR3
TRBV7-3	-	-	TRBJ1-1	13	TGTGCCAGCAGCTTAACCCGGGGTACTGAAGCTTTCTTT	CASSLTRGTEAFF
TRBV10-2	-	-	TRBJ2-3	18	TGCGCCAGCAGACGATTGGGTCCGACAGGTCTGGGAACAGATACGCAGTATTTT	CASRRLGPTGLGTDTQYF
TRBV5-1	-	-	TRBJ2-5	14	TGCGCCAGCAGCTTTCTCCGGGACGGAGAGACCCAGTACTTC	CASSFLRDGETQYF
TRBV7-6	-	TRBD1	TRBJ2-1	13	TGTGCCAGCAGCCTCGGACAGGACAATGAGCAGTTCTTC	CASSLGQDNEQFF
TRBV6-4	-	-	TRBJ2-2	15	TGTGCCAGCAGTTTACGGGGACCGAACACCGGGGAGCTGTTTTTT	CASSLRGPNTGELFF
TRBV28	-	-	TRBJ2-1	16	TGTGCCAGCAGTTTATTCCGACAGCCGTCCTACAATGAGCAGTTCTTC	CASSLFRQPSYNEQFF
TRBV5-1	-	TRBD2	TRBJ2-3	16	TGCGCCAGCAGAAGGGAGGGGAATTCCCGGGCAGATACGCAGTATTTT	CASRREGNSRADTQYF
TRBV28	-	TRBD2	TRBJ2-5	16	TGTGCCAGCAGACGGGGACTAGCGGGAGGGCGGGAGACCCAGTACTTC	CASRRGLAGGRETQYF
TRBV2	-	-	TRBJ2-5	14	TGTGCCAGCAGATCCGACAGGTACCAAGAGACCCAGTACTTC	CASRSDRYQETQYF
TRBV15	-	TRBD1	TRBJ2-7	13	TGTGCCGCCCCAACCGGGACAGAGGACGAGCAGTACTTC	CAAPTGTEDEQYF
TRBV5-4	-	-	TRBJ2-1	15	TGTGCCAGCAGCTTTGGGGGGGGCGAGTACAATGAGCAGTTCTTC	CASSFGGGEYNEQFF
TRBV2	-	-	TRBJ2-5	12	TGTGCCAGCAGTGACAGGGAAGAGACCCAGTACTTC	CASSDREETQYF
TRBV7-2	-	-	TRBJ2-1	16	TGTGCCAGCAGCTTAGGTGAGATGTACTCCTCCAATGAGCAGTTCTTC	CASSLGEMYSSNEQFF
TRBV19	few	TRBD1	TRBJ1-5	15	TGTGCCAGTAGTATCGGACAGGGAAGCAATCAGCCCCAGCATTTT	CASSIGQGSNQPQHF
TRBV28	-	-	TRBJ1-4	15	TGTGCCAGCAGTACACCGACAAGGTCTAATGAAAAACTGTTTTTT	CASSTPTRSNEKLFF
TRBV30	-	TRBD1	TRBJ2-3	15	TGTGCCTGGAGCCGGGACAGGGGTTGGGCAGATACGCAGTATTTT	CAWSRDRGWADTQYF
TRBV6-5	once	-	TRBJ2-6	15	TGTGCCAGCAAGGGACGAAGCTCTGGGGCCAACGTCCTGACTTTC	CASKGRSSGANVLTF
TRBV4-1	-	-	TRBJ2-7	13	TGCGCCAGCAGCAAAGTGGGGGGGCGCGAGCAGTACTTC	CASSKVGGREQYF
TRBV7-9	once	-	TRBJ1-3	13	TGTGCCAGCAGCTTAGCAGGTGGAAACACCATATATTTT	CASSLAGGNTIYF
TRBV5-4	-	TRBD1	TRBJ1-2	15	TGTGCCAGCAGCTTGGATAAGGACAGGGGCTATGGCTACACCTTC	CASSLDKDRGYGYTF
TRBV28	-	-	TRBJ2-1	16	TGTGCCAGCAGTTCCTCCTGGGGCAGGGGACGAGGTGAGCAGTTCTTC	CASSSSWGRGRGEQFF
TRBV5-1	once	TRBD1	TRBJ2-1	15	TGCGCCAGCAGCGCCTCCCCAGGGGGCTACAATGAGCAGTTCTTC	CASSASPGGYNEQFF
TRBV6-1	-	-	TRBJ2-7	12	TGTGCCAGCGATAAGAGCTCCTACGAGCAGTACTTC	CASDKSSYEQYF
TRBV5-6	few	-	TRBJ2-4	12	TGTGCCAGCAGCTTGGACAAAAACATTCAGTACTTC	CASSLDKNIQYF
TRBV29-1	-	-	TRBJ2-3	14	TGCAGCGTCCTGGGTGGGTCAAAAACAGATACGCAGTATTTT	CSVLGGSKTDTQYF
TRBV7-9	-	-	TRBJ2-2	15	TGTGCCAGCAGCGCATACGTTATTAACACCGGGGAGCTGTTTTTT	CASSAYVINTGELFF
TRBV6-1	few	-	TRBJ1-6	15	TGTGCCAGCTATGGAGGTCTTGTGACAAATTCACCCCTCCACTTT	CASYGGLVTNSPLHF
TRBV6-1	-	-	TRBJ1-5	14	TGTGCCAGCAGTGAAGACGGACAATATCAGCCCCAGCATTTT	CASSEDGQYQPQHF
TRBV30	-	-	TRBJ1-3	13	TGTGCCTGGAGTAAGGGGGTCGGAAACACCATATATTTT	CAWSKGVGNTIYF
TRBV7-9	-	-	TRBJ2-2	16	TGTGCCAGCAGCTCAAAAACCGGACAGAACACCGGGGAGCTGTTTTTT	CASSSKTGQNTGELFF
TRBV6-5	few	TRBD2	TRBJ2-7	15	TGTGCCAGCAGTTACTCTAGCGGGGGTGATTACGAGCAGTACTTC	CASSYSSGGDYEQYF
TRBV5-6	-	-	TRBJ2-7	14	TGTGCCAGCAGCTTGGGGCAGGGATCCTACGAGCAGTACTTC	CASSLGQGSYEQYF
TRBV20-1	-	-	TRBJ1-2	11	TGCAGTGCTAGGAGTCCGTACGCCTACACCTTC	CSARSPYAYTF
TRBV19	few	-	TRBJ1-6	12	TGTGCCAGTAGTACCCGAGATTCACCCCTCCACTTT	CASSTRDSPLHF
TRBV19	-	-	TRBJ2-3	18	TGTGCCAGTAGTATGCCTCGGACTAGGGGGTACGCCACAGATACGCAGTATTTT	CASSMPRTRGYATDTQYF
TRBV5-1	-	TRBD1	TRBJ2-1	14	TGCGCCAGCAGCTTTGGGACAGGGGGCAATGAGCAGTTCTTC	CASSFGTGGNEQFF
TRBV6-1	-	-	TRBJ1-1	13	TGTGCCAGCCGGGGGAAGGGGGACACTGAAGCTTTCTTT	CASRGKGDTEAFF
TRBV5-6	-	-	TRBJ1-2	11	TGTGCCAGCAGCTTGATGAACGGCTACACCTTC	CASSLMNGYTF
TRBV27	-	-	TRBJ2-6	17	TGTGCCAGCAGTAAGGGGGAGGGTTTCTTTGGGGCCAACGTCCTGACTTTC	CASSKGEGFFGANVLTF
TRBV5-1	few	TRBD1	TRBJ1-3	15	TGCGCCAGCCATGACACAGGGGGCTCTGGAAACACCATATATTTT	CASHDTGGSGNTIYF
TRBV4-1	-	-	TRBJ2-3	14	TGCGCCAGCAGCCACCCAAGGGACACAGATACGCAGTATTTT	CASSHPRDTDTQYF
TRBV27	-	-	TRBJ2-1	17	TGTGCCAGCAGTCCGGGTTGGCGGGGCAACTCCTACAATGAGCAGTTCTTC	CASSPGWRGNSYNEQFF
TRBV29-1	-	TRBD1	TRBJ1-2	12	TGCAGCGTAACGGGGACAGGTTCAGGCTACACCTTC	CSVTGTGSGYTF
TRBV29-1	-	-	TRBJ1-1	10	TGCAGCGTTGTGGGCTTTAAAGCTTTCTTT	CSVVGFKAFF
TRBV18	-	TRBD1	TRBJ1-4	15	TGTGCCAGCTCACCCTCGGACAGGGGGTGGTGGAAACTGTTTTTT	CASSPSDRGWWKLFF